This T cell receptor (beta chain) was captured in a study of blood T cell repertoires in COVID-19. Repertoires were generated with immunoSEQ multiplex PCR, while TCRdb's copy carries only in-frame clones and drops some. The sample has 25,000 to 35,000 clones, 90% to 95% seen once. The CDR3 sequence is 17 residues long. In germline, CDR1 is SGHTA, CDR2 FQGNSA. Trimming left V 2 bases short and J 0 bases short, with 17 bases between. The specimen sequenced was peripheral blood. The V and J genes are TRBV7-2 and TRBJ2-7, with no clear D. This sequence was found in a woman in her 70s with COVID-19, enrolled during active disease. CDR3 sequence reads: CASSLILDLLNSYEQYF. For the CDR3, the DNA is TGTGCCAGCAGCTTAATCTTAGATCTATTAAACTCCTACGAGCAGTACTTC.